This T cell receptor (beta chain) was documented in a study of beta chain features in type 1 diabetes. Whole-study context: Cell yields, age and gender were similar between patients and healthy donors. The study's findings and limits: A moderate, significant TCRB CDR3 shortening appeared in type 1 diabetes across four CD4+ subsets. The naive, central memory and Treg TCRB repertoires looked more alike in patients than they did in healthy donors. For cells with high TCR expression, cDNA sequencing could yield over-representation.

The sample holds a few counts of this clone. Antigen unknown. With 6 bases removed from V and 4 bases from J, the gap between germline ends came to 14 bases. Per germline, CDR1 KGHSH and CDR2 LQKENI. The CDR3 has 14 amino acids. Expressed TCRB transcripts were sequenced, since all the RNA that had been isolated was reverse transcribed. For naive, central memory and regulatory T cell samples, reads averaged around 3.6 million. The method was immunoSEQ multiplex PCR; TCRdb's version includes in-frame clones alone and lacks a portion of them. The sample contains over 150,000 clones, approximately 7.9% of which appear only once.

The chain employs TRBV18 and TRBJ2-3, with D perhaps matching TRBD1 (5 bases). The source is a man aged 18 to 30 with type 1 diabetes. Sequencing was done on a sample of central memory CD4+ T cells from blood. The CDR3 sequence: CASSREQVSDTQYF. CDR3 sequence (DNA): TGTGCCAGCTCCCGTGAACAGGTCTCAGATACGCAGTATTTT.